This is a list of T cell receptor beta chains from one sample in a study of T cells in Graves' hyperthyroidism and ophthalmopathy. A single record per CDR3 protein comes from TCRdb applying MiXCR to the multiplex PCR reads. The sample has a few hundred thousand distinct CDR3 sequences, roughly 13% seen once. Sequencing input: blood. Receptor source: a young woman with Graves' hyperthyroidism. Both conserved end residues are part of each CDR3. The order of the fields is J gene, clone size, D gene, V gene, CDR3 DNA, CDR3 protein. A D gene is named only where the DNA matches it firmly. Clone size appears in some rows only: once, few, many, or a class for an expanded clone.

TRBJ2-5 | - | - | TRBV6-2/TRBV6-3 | TGTGCCAGCAGTTACTTCATCCAAGAGACCCAGTACTTC | CASSYFIQETQYF
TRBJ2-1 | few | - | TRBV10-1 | TGCGCCAGCAGTGAGTACCGGGGGAGGGGGCCCTACAATGAGCAGTTCTTC | CASSEYRGRGPYNEQFF
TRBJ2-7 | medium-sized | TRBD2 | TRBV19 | TGTGCCAGTAAGCGGGAGGGCTACGAGCAGTACTTC | CASKREGYEQYF
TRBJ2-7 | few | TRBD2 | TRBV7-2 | TGTGCCAGCAGCTTCGCTAGCGGGAACCACCCCTACGAGCAGTACTTC | CASSFASGNHPYEQYF
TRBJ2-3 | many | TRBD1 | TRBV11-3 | TGTGCCAGCAGCGTCGGACAGGGGGATGTAGATACGCAGTATTTT | CASSVGQGDVDTQYF
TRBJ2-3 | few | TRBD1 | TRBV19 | TGTGCCAGTAGTATCCCCGCGACAGGGGGGACAGATACGCAGTATTTT | CASSIPATGGTDTQYF
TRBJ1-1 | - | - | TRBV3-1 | TGTGCCAGCAGCGAAGGAGATTTCGGGCCTTCAGCTTTCTTT | CASSEGDFGPSAFF
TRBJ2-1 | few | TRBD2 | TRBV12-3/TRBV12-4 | TGTGCCAGCAGGTTAGCGGGAGGGCCTCGGACTGGGCAGTTCTTC | CASRLAGGPRTGQFF
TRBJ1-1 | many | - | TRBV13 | TGTGCCAGCAGAACGAGAAACACTGAAGCTTTCTTT | CASRTRNTEAFF
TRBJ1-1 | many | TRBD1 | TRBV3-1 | TGTGCCAGCAGCCAACGACAGGGAGCTGAAGCTTTCTTT | CASSQRQGAEAFF
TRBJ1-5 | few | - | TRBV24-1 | TGTGCCACCCCTTTCCTGTTTCAGCGGGCATGGAGGTATAGCAATCAGCCCCAGCATTTT | CATPFLFQRAWRYSNQPQHF
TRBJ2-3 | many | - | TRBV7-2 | TGTGCCAGCAGCGCCCTGGGACCTGGCACAGATACGCAGTATTTT | CASSALGPGTDTQYF
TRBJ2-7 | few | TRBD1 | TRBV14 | TGTGCCAGCGGGACAGGGGGCAATGAGCAGTACTTC | CASGTGGNEQYF
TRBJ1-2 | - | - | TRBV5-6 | TGTGCCAGCAGCTTGGGTCGGGGGTCCTATGGCTACACCTTC | CASSLGRGSYGYTF
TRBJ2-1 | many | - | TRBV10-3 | TGTGCCATCAGTGAGCGCCCCTATGAGCAGTTCTTC | CAISERPYEQFF
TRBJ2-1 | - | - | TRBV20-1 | TGCAGTGCTCACTCTAGCGCTAGCTCCTACAATGAGCAGTTCTTC | CSAHSSASSYNEQFF
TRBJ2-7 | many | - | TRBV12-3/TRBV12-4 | TGTGCCAGCAGTTTGCTAAACCCATACGAGCAGTACTTC | CASSLLNPYEQYF
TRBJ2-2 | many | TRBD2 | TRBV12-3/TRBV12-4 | TGTGCCAGCAGTTTGGCGGGGGGCGGCGGGGAGCTGTTTTTT | CASSLAGGGGELFF
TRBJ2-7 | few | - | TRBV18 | TGTGCCAGCTCACCTTTCCGGGACGGAACCTACGAGCAGTACTTC | CASSPFRDGTYEQYF
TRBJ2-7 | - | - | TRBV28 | TGTGCCAGCAGTGGGGCCCCCTACGAGCAGTACTTC | CASSGAPYEQYF
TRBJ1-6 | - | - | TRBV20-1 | TGCAGTGCTAGAGATCACTCCTATAATTCACCCCTCCACTTT | CSARDHSYNSPLHF
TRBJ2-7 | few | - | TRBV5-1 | TGCGCCAGCAGCTTGGCTACTCAGGTTGGCTTCGAGCAGTACTTC | CASSLATQVGFEQYF
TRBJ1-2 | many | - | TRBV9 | TGTGCCAGCAGCGCGACAAAGGGCGCACTTAGGGGCTACACCTTC | CASSATKGALRGYTF
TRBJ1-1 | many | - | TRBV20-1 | TGCAGTGCTAGGGATGTCACTGAAGCTTTCTTT | CSARDVTEAFF
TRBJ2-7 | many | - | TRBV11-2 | TGTGCCAGCAGCTATGACTACGAGCAGTACTTC | CASSYDYEQYF